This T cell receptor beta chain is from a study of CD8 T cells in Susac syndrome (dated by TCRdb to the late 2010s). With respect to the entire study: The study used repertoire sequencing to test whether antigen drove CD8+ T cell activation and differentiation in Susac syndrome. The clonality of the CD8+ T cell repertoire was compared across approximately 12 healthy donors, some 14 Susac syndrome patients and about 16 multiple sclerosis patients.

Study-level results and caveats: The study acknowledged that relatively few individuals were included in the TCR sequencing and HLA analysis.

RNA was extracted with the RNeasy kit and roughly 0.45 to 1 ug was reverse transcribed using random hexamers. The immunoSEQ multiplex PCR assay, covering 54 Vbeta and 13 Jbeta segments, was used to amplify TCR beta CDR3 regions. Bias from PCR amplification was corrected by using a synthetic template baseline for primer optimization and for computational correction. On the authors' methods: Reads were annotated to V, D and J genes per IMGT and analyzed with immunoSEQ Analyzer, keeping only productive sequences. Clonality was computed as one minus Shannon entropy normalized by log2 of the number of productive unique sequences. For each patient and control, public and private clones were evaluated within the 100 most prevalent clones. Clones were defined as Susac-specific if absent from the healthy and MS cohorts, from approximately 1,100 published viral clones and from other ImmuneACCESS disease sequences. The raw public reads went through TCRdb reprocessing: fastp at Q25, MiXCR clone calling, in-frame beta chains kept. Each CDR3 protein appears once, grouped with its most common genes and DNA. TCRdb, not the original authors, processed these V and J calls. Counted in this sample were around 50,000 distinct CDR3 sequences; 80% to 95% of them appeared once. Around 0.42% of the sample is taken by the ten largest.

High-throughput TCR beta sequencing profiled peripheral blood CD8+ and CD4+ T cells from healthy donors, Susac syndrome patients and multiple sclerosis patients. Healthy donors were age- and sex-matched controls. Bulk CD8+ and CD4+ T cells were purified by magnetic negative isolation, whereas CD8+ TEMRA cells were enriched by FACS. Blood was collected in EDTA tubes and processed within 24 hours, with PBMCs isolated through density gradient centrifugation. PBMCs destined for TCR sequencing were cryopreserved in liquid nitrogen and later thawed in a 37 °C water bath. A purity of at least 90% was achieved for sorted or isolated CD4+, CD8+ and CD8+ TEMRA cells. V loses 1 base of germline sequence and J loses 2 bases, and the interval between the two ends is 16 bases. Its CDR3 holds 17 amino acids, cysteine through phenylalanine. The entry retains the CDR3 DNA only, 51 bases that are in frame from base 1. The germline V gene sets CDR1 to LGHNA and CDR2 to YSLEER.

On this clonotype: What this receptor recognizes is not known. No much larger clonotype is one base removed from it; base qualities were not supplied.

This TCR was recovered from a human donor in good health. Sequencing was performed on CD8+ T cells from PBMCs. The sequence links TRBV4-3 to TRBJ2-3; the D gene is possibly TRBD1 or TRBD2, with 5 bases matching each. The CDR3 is CASSQARGTAATDTQYF. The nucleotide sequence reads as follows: TGCGCCAGCAGCCAAGCCCGAGGGACGGCTGCCACAGATACGCAGTATTTT.